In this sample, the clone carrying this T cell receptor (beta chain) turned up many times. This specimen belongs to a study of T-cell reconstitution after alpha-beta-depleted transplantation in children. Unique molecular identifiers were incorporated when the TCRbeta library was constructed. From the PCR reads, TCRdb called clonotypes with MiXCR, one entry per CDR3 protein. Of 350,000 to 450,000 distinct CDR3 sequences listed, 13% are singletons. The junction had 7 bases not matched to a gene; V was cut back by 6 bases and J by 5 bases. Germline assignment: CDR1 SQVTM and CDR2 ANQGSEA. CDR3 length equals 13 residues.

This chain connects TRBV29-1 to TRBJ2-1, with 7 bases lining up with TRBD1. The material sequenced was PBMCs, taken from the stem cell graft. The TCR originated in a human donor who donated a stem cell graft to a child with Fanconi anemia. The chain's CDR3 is CSVPTGVNNEQFF. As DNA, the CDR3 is TGCAGCGTCCCTACAGGGGTTAACAATGAGCAGTTCTTC.